These T cell receptor beta chains were read from a single sample in a study of blood T cells in healthy people across ages. From the 5' RACE reads, TCRdb called clonotypes with MiXCR, one entry per CDR3 protein. The sample holds 1.5 million or so distinct CDR3 sequences, about 43% seen once. The sequencing sample was made of blood. The source is a young woman in good health. CDR3s include the opening cysteine and the closing phenylalanine or tryptophan. The D gene is left open where the match is weak. Only some rows state a clone size, as once, few, many or a class for expanded clones.

abundance	v_gene	j_gene	d_gene	CDR3aa	CDR3nt
NA	TRBV2	TRBJ1-2	TRBD1	CARRRTGIYGYTF	TGTGCCAGGCGCCGGACAGGGATCTATGGCTACACCTTC
NA	TRBV7-9	TRBJ1-5	NA	CASSLGEGSRPQHF	TGTGCCAGCAGCTTGGGAGAAGGGTCCAGGCCCCAGCATTTT
NA	TRBV4-1	TRBJ2-6	TRBD2	CASSRSGTSGLSSGANVLTF	TGCGCCAGCAGCCGATCTGGGACTAGCGGCTTGAGCTCTGGGGCCAACGTCCTGACTTTC
NA	TRBV5-1	TRBJ2-3	NA	CASSLGGGVPVVDTQYF	TGCGCCAGCAGCTTAGGAGGCGGGGTCCCCGTCGTAGATACGCAGTATTTT
few	TRBV6-5	TRBJ2-7	NA	CASSYSIPYEQYF	TGTGCCAGCAGTTACTCGATCCCCTACGAGCAGTACTTC
NA	TRBV4-1	TRBJ1-1	NA	CASSFRQNTEAFF	TGCGCCAGCAGCTTCAGACAGAACACTGAAGCTTTCTTT
NA	TRBV6-1	TRBJ1-5	NA	CASSDTLARVRQPQHF	TGTGCCAGCAGTGATACCCTCGCGAGGGTACGTCAGCCCCAGCATTTT
few	TRBV20-1	TRBJ2-7	TRBD2	CSARESVGTSVTYEQYF	TGCAGTGCTAGAGAGAGTGTAGGGACTAGCGTCACCTACGAGCAGTACTTC
NA	TRBV20-1	TRBJ2-5	NA	CSESSLTQETQYF	TGCAGTGAGAGCAGCCTCACACAAGAGACCCAGTACTTC
NA	TRBV20-1	TRBJ1-4	NA	CSARDLRVPEEKLFF	TGCAGTGCTAGAGATTTGCGGGTCCCCGAGGAAAAACTGTTTTTT
NA	TRBV5-1	TRBJ2-7	TRBD2	CASSPSGISHEQYF	TGCGCCAGCAGCCCTAGCGGGATCTCTCACGAGCAGTACTTC
many	TRBV4-1	TRBJ2-3	NA	CASSQDLAGSTDTQYF	TGCGCCAGCAGCCAAGATTTAGCAGGGTCCACAGATACGCAGTATTTT
few	TRBV5-6	TRBJ2-7	NA	CASSLPKVGHEQYF	TGTGCCAGCAGCTTGCCCAAGGTGGGACACGAGCAGTACTTC
NA	TRBV9	TRBJ2-7	NA	CASSVATGSPYEQYF	TGTGCCAGCAGCGTAGCGACGGGATCCCCCTACGAGCAGTACTTC
few	TRBV2	TRBJ2-7	TRBD2	CASQRDGYEQYF	TGTGCCAGCCAGCGGGATGGATACGAGCAGTACTTC
NA	TRBV2	TRBJ2-5	TRBD2	CASSERRGGTETQYF	TGTGCCAGCAGTGAACGGCGGGGGGGCACGGAGACCCAGTACTTC
NA	TRBV20-1	TRBJ2-3	TRBD2	CSARSRGLDEADTQYF	TGCAGTGCTAGATCCCGGGGACTAGACGAGGCAGATACGCAGTATTTT
NA	TRBV7-2	TRBJ2-5	NA	CASSSSRGWETQYF	TGTGCCAGCAGCTCATCCAGGGGATGGGAGACCCAGTACTTC
few	TRBV20-1	TRBJ2-1	NA	CSAPLDRSYNEQFF	TGCAGTGCTCCGCTGGACAGATCCTACAATGAGCAGTTCTTC
NA	TRBV20-1	TRBJ1-6	NA	CSAASGTNNSPLHF	TGCAGTGCCGCCAGCGGGACAAATAATTCACCCCTCCACTTT
NA	TRBV20-1	TRBJ1-5	NA	CSAGGKNSNQPQHF	TGCAGTGCTGGGGGAAAAAATAGCAATCAGCCCCAGCATTTT
NA	TRBV7-6	TRBJ1-1	NA	CASSPVGPNTEAFF	TGTGCCAGCAGCCCAGTCGGCCCGAACACTGAAGCTTTCTTT
NA	TRBV6-6	TRBJ2-3	NA	CASSYSLLAGGTDTQYF	TGTGCCAGCAGTTACTCGCTTCTCGCGGGTGGGACAGATACGCAGTATTTT
NA	TRBV6-1	TRBJ1-5	NA	CASSEAEHSNQPQHF	TGTGCCAGCAGTGAGGCTGAACATAGCAATCAGCCCCAGCATTTT
NA	TRBV30	TRBJ2-6	NA	CAGQSSGANVLTF	TGTGCCGGCCAGAGCTCTGGGGCCAACGTCCTGACTTTC
few	TRBV7-2	TRBJ2-7	TRBD2	CASSLGPAGGLSYEQYF	TGTGCCAGCAGCTTAGGCCCAGCGGGAGGTCTCTCCTACGAGCAGTACTTC
NA	TRBV20-1	TRBJ1-2	TRBD1	CSAGTGGMYGYTF	TGCAGTGCTGGGACAGGGGGCATGTATGGCTACACCTTC
NA	TRBV12-5	TRBJ1-1	NA	CASGLVLGAILTEAFF	TGTGCTAGTGGTTTGGTACTAGGGGCGATTCTGACTGAAGCTTTCTTT
NA	TRBV27	TRBJ1-6	NA	CASSSTRSPLHF	TGTGCCAGCAGTTCCACGCGTTCACCCCTCCACTTT
few	TRBV10-3	TRBJ2-3	TRBD2	CAISDGASGSSDTQYF	TGTGCCATCAGTGATGGGGCTAGCGGGAGCTCAGATACGCAGTATTTT
NA	TRBV7-2	TRBJ2-3	NA	CASSHGGTDTQYF	TGTGCCAGCAGCCACGGGGGAACAGATACGCAGTATTTT
NA	TRBV27	TRBJ1-1	TRBD1	CASSFFYRGRTEAFF	TGTGCCAGCAGTTTCTTTTACAGGGGCAGGACTGAAGCTTTCTTT
NA	TRBV5-1	TRBJ1-1	TRBD1	CASSPWTGLNTEAFF	TGCGCCAGCAGCCCCTGGACAGGGCTGAACACTGAAGCTTTCTTT
NA	TRBV7-9	TRBJ2-7	NA	CASSPTADGEQYF	TGTGCCAGCAGCCCGACAGCTGACGGCGAGCAGTACTTC
few	TRBV6-5	TRBJ2-7	NA	CASSYSRPAYEQYF	TGTGCCAGCAGTTACTCGAGGCCCGCCTACGAGCAGTACTTC
NA	TRBV5-1	TRBJ2-6	NA	CASGGTGANVLTF	TGCGCCAGTGGTGGGACTGGGGCCAACGTCCTGACTTTC
NA	TRBV11-2	TRBJ2-3	TRBD2	CAGSSGTSGGGYSTDTQYF	TGTGCCGGCAGCTCCGGGACTAGCGGGGGGGGTTATAGCACAGATACGCAGTATTTT
few	TRBV12-3/TRBV12-4	TRBJ2-3	TRBD1	CASRFPSGQGIRTDTQYF	TGTGCCAGCAGATTCCCCTCGGGACAGGGGATTCGCACAGATACGCAGTATTTT
NA	TRBV10-3	TRBJ2-3	NA	CAISVEDTQYF	TGTGCCATCAGCGTAGAGGATACGCAGTATTTT
few	TRBV5-1	TRBJ2-1	TRBD2	CASSGSGATYNEQFF	TGCGCCAGCAGCGGTAGCGGGGCTACCTACAATGAGCAGTTCTTC
NA	TRBV3-1	TRBJ2-3	NA	CASSHHGEVTDTQYF	TGTGCCAGCAGCCACCATGGGGAGGTCACAGATACGCAGTATTTT
NA	TRBV29-1	TRBJ1-2	TRBD1	CSVDDRGLGYTF	TGCAGCGTCGACGACAGGGGGCTTGGCTACACCTTC
once	TRBV5-1	TRBJ2-2	NA	CASSLGLMNTGELFF	TGCGCCAGCAGCTTAGGCCTAATGAACACCGGGGAGCTGTTTTTT
NA	TRBV29-1	TRBJ1-1	NA	CCVSWVGRTEAFF	TGCTGCGTGTCATGGGTGGGACGGACTGAAGCTTTCTTT
NA	TRBV6-1	TRBJ1-5	NA	CASGQASNQPQHF	TGTGCCAGTGGACAAGCCAGCAATCAGCCCCAGCATTTT
NA	TRBV3-1	TRBJ2-3	TRBD1	CASSHRGPGTDTQYF	TGTGCCAGCAGCCACAGGGGGCCGGGCACAGATACGCAGTATTTT
NA	TRBV3-1	TRBJ1-1	TRBD1	CASSEFGTANTEAFF	TGTGCCAGCAGCGAGTTCGGGACAGCCAACACTGAAGCTTTCTTT
NA	TRBV10-3	TRBJ2-2	NA	CAISELDSTGELFF	TGTGCCATCAGTGAATTGGATAGCACCGGGGAGCTGTTTTTT
NA	TRBV10-3	TRBJ2-7	TRBD2	CAIKGGSDAYEQYF	TGTGCCATCAAGGGCGGGAGTGATGCTTACGAGCAGTACTTC
NA	TRBV28	TRBJ2-7	NA	CASSPPAPLRDYEQYF	TGTGCCAGCAGTCCCCCAGCCCCGCTCCGGGACTACGAGCAGTACTTC
NA	TRBV12-3/TRBV12-4	TRBJ2-7	TRBD2	CASGLAGARYEQYF	TGTGCCAGCGGACTAGCGGGGGCTAGGTACGAGCAGTACTTC
NA	TRBV20-1	TRBJ2-1	NA	CSAPVLGRRLPQDNEQFF	TGCAGTGCTCCGGTTCTCGGGCGGCGGCTCCCACAGGACAATGAGCAGTTCTTC
few	TRBV6-5	TRBJ2-1	TRBD2	CPRGGLALNEQFF	TGCCCTAGAGGGGGACTAGCGCTCAATGAGCAGTTCTTC
few	TRBV3-1	TRBJ1-2	TRBD1	CASSPAGQGLSGYTF	TGTGCCAGCAGCCCAGCCGGACAGGGACTCTCTGGCTACACCTTC